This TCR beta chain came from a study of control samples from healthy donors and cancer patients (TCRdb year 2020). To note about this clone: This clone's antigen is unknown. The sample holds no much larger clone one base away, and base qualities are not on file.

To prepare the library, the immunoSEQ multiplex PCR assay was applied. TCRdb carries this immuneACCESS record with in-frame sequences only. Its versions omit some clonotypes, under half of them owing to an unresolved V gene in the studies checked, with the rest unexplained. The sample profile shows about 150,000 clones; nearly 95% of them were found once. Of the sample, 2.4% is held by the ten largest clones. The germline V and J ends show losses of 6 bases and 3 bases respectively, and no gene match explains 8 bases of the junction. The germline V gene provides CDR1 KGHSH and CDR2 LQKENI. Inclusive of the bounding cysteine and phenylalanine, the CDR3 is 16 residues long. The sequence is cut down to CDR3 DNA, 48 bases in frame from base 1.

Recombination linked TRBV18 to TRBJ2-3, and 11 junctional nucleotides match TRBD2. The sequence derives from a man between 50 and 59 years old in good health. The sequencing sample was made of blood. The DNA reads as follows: TGTGCCAGCTCCTTCGTAGCGGGAGGGGAGACAGATACGCAGTATTTT. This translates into CASSFVAGGETDTQYF.